Included here is one TCR beta chain sequence, with context. The germline V gene has CDR1 SQVTM and CDR2 ANQGSEA. Deletions cut 6 bases from V and 3 bases from J, with 14 bases between. CDR3 length equals 13 residues. Primed by a sample-barcoded 5' primer and a J-beta primer mix, a second PCR proceeded for about 6 to 11 cycles. Each cDNA was tagged by a template-switch adaptor containing 12 random nucleotides. TCRdb re-called the 5' RACE reads through MiXCR, storing one row per CDR3 protein. The sample holds some 1,000,000 distinct CDR3 sequences, 20% to 25% seen once. This sample was included in a study of blood T cells in healthy people across ages. This sample was shared with a second study, whose subject was T cells of mothers and their children. As that report states: Samples were obtained from a few healthy Caucasian mothers and their six children. A primer called M1S, used in the second PCR, added sample barcodes and 2-4 random nucleotides.

The source of this sequence is a girl aged 2 to 10 in good health. Sequenced sample: blood. The J gene is TRBJ1-2, the V gene TRBV29-1, with D uncertain. The CDR3 nucleotides are TGCAGCGTCTCCCCGCGGGCAGACTATGGCTACACCTTC. Translated: CSVSPRADYGYTF.